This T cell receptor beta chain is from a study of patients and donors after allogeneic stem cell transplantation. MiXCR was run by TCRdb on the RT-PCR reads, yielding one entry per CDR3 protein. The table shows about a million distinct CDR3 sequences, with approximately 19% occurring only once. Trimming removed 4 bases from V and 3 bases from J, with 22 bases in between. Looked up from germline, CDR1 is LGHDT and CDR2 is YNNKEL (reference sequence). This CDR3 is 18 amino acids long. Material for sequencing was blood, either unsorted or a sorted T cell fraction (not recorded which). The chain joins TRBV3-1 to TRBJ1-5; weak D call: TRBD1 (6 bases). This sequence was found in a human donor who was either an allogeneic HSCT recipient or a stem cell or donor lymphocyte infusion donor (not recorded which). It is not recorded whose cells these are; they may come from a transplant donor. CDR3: CASSLTDSPLSNNQPQHF. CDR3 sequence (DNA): TGTGCCAGCAGCCTGACGGACAGTCCCCTATCTAACAATCAGCCCCAGCATTTT.